The entry below gives a single T cell receptor beta chain sequence along with its context. In the authors' workflow: Cell counts per sample came from amplifying reference gene primers. Assay used: immunoSEQ multiplex PCR; TCRdb lists only in-frame clones, some missing. From that table come the V and J calls and clone size; the DNA was used to work out D and trimming. The table lists about half a million clones, less than 90% of them singletons. This entry belongs to a study of blood T cell repertoires in COVID-19. Across the whole study: In each case, the material was cDNA or gDNA derived from T cells, B-cell-depleted T cells, or PBMCs.

Assignment of participants to cohorts was predicated upon participant-reported clinical history. Cohort 3 donors counted as recovered after two negative PCRs, clearance, or resolved symptoms. CDR3 length: 18 amino acids. Trimming removed 7 bases at V and 2 bases at J, with 26 bases between. In germline, CDR1 is SGHAT, CDR2 FQNNGV. This TCR was recovered from a woman aged 60 to 75 who had recovered from COVID-19. V usage is TRBV11-2 and J usage is TRBJ1-1; D possibly corresponds to TRBD1 (6 bases). Sequenced material: PBMCs or T cells enriched from blood (not recorded which). CDR3 nucleotide sequence: TGTGCCAGCACCGTTACCGGGGGGGCCGGAAGACTAAACACTGAAGCTTTCTTT. Its translation is CASTVTGGAGRLNTEAFF.